Below, 7 T cell receptor beta chains from the same sample are listed, as sequenced in a study of molecular identifiers for immune sequencing clone quantification. TCRdb used MiXCR to reprocess the PCR reads, holding one entry per CDR3 protein. The sample has around 94,000 distinct CDR3 sequences, about 35% seen once. What was sequenced was naive CD8+ T cells from blood, with Jurkat cell RNA spiked in. Described subset: FACS-sorted CD8+CD4-CCR7+CD45RA+ naive T cells. Receptor source: a human donor in good health. Some libraries in this study had Jurkat cell RNA spiked in.

There are a few counts of this clonotype. Written as DNA, the CDR3 is TGTGCCAGCAGCGATCGACTAGCGGTCTACGAGCAGTACTTC. Translating gives CASSDRLAVYEQYF. This chain links TRBV5-6 with TRBJ2-7; 9 bases map to TRBD2. J was trimmed by 3 bases and V by 4 bases; bases with no gene match: 5. Germline V gives CDR1 SGHDT, CDR2 YYEEEE. The CDR3 has 14 residues.

The chain is built from TRBV5-4 and TRBJ2-7; tentative D call: TRBD1 (6 bases). The CDR3 runs 16 residues. Germline assignment: CDR1 SGHNT and CDR2 YYREEE (reference sequence). Trimming left V 0 bases short and J 6 bases short, with 19 bases between. For the CDR3, the DNA is TGTGCCAGCAGCTTGGCCCGCACGGGCTTAGGGGGCGAGCAGTACTTC. Its translation is CASSLARTGLGGEQYF.

The rearrangement uses TRBV5-1 and TRBJ1-4, with TRBD1 matching 8 bases. This CDR3 comprises 14 residues. CDR1 is SGHRS and CDR2 is YFSETQ in the germline V gene. With V trimmed by 1 base and J by 8 bases, 4 bases remained unmatched. CDR3 DNA: TGCGCCAGCAGCTTGCCTAGGACAGGGGAAAAACTGTTTTTT. It yields the protein CASSLPRTGEKLFF.

Worth noting for this clonotype: At one of its ends the junction is not consistent with the germline gene, which may arise from a read error. The CDR3 loop reads CASSPGPESSQPQHF. Written as DNA, the CDR3 is TGTGCCAGCAGCCCAGGTCCGGAGAGCAGTCAGCCCCAGCATTTT. V usage is TRBV7-8 and J usage is TRBJ1-5, with D uncertain. The CDR3 is 15 residues long. Germline CDR1 reads SGHVS; CDR2 reads FQNEAQ.

Comments on this clonotype: Mismatch with germline at one junction end may stem from a read error. This sequence joins TRBV7-9 and TRBJ2-2; D is perhaps TRBD1 or TRBD2 (5 bases each). CDR3 length equals 11 residues. Germline CDR1 reads SEHNR; CDR2 reads FQNEAQ (reference sequence). The chain's CDR3 is CASPDTGELVF. CDR3 bases: TGTGCCAGCCCGGACACCGGGGAGTTGGTTTTT.

Ten or more counts support this clonotype. This chain uses TRBV7-2 with TRBJ2-6; D remains unclear. The CDR3 has 16 amino acids. V was trimmed by 4 bases and J by 2 bases, leaving 12 bases between them. Germline CDR1 and CDR2: SGHTA and FQGNSA. The CDR3 here is CASSSIPTTGANVLTF. CDR3 DNA: TGTGCCAGCAGCTCCATACCTACCACTGGGGCCAACGTCCTGACTTTC. Looking up the rest from reference TRBV7-2 and TRBJ2-6 gives the full variable domain: GAGVSQSPSNKVTEKGKDVELRCDPISGHTALYWYRQSLGQGLEFLIYFQGNSAPDKSGLPSDRFSAERTGGSVSTLTIQRTQQEDSAVYLCASSSIPTTGANVLTFGAGSRLTVL.

The chain joins TRBV12-3 or TRBV12-4 to TRBJ2-1; 7 bases map to TRBD1. The ends lost 6 bases at V and 5 bases at J; junction bases unmatched: 13. The length of the CDR3 is 16 residues. DNA for the CDR3: TGTGCCAGCAGCTCCGTAAAGGGGACAGAAGACAATGAGCAGTTCTTC. It is translated as CASSSVKGTEDNEQFF.